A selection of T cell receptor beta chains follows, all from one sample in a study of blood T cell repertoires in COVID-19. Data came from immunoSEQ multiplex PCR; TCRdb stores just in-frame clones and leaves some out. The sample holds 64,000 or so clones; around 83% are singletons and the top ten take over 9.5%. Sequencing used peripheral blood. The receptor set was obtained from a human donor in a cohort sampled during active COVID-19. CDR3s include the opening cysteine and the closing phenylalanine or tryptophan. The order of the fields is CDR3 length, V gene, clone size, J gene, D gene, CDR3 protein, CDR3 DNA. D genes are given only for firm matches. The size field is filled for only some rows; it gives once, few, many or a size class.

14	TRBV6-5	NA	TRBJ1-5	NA	CASRPRGGDQPQHF	TGTGCCAGCAGACCTCGAGGGGGAGATCAGCCCCAGCATTTT
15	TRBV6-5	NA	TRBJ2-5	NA	CASSYGEEGGETQYF	TGTGCCAGCAGTTACGGGGAAGAGGGCGGGGAGACCCAGTACTTC
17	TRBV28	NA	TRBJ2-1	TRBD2	CASRGDPWGGPNNEQFF	TGTGCCAGCAGGGGAGACCCATGGGGGGGTCCTAACAATGAGCAGTTCTTC
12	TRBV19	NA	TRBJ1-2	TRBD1	CATETGGYGYTF	TGTGCCACCGAAACAGGGGGCTATGGCTACACCTTC
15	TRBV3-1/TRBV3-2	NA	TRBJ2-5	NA	CASSHTPRGQETQYF	TGTGCCAGCAGCCATACCCCCAGGGGACAAGAGACCCAGTACTTC
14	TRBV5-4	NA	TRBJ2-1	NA	CASSFRWGPGEQFF	TGTGCCAGCAGCTTTAGGTGGGGGCCAGGTGAGCAGTTCTTC
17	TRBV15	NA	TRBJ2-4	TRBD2	CATSREGSGGSKNIQYF	TGTGCCACCAGCAGAGAGGGCAGCGGGGGGTCCAAAAACATTCAGTACTTC
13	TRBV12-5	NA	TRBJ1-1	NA	CASGLGGVTEAFF	TGTGCTAGTGGTTTAGGGGGGGTCACTGAAGCTTTCTTT
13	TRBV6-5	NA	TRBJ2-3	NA	CASSFLAGDTQYF	TGTGCCAGCAGTTTTCTAGCCGGAGATACGCAGTATTTT
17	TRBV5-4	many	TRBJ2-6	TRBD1	CASRPGQGNGGANVLTF	TGTGCCAGCAGACCAGGACAGGGGAATGGTGGGGCCAACGTCCTGACTTTC
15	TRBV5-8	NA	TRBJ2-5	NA	CASSFEVGRQETQYF	TGTGCCAGCAGCTTCGAGGTGGGTCGCCAAGAGACCCAGTACTTC
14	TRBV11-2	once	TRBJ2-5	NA	CASSLGRRRETQYF	TGTGCCAGCAGCTTAGGGCGGAGGCGGGAGACCCAGTACTTC
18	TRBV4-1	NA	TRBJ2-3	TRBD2	CASSPTSGGAHGADTQYF	TGCGCCAGCAGCCCCACTAGCGGGGGGGCCCATGGGGCAGATACGCAGTATTTT
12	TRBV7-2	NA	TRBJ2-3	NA	CASSEETSKQYF	TGTGCCAGCAGCGAGGAGACGTCAAAGCAGTATTTT
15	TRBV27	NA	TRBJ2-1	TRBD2	CASSLSSGGVSEQFF	TGTGCCAGCAGTTTATCTAGCGGGGGAGTGAGTGAGCAGTTCTTC
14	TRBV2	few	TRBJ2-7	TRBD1	CASSGQGVEYEQYF	TGTGCCAGCAGTGGACAGGGAGTGGAGTACGAGCAGTACTTC
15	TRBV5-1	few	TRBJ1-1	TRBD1	CASSPRTGLNTEAFF	TGCGCCAGCAGCCCGAGGACAGGGTTGAACACTGAAGCTTTCTTT
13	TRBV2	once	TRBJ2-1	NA	CASRTSSYNEQFF	TGTGCCAGCAGGACATCGTCCTACAATGAGCAGTTCTTC
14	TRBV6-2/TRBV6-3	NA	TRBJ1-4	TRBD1	CASSYTGTGGKLFF	TGTGCCAGCAGTTACACCGGGACAGGTGGAAAACTGTTTTTT
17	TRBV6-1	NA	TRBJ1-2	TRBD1	CASSDRNRGIANYGYTF	TGTGCCAGCAGTGATAGGAACAGGGGCATAGCTAACTATGGCTACACCTTC
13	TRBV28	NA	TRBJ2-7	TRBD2	CASRTSPTYEQYF	TGTGCCAGCAGGACTAGCCCAACCTACGAGCAGTACTTC
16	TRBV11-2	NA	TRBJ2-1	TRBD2	CASSSRLAGGRNEQFF	TGTGCCAGCAGCTCACGACTAGCGGGGGGGCGCAATGAGCAGTTCTTC
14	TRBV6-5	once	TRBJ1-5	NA	CASRVPRGNQPQHF	TGTGCCAGCAGGGTTCCCCGAGGGAATCAGCCCCAGCATTTT
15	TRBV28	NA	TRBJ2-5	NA	CASSRGTRKQETQYF	TGTGCCAGCAGTAGAGGGACACGTAAACAAGAGACCCAGTACTTC
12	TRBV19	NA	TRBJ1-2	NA	CASSGQNYGYTF	TGTGCCAGTAGTGGACAGAACTATGGCTACACCTTC
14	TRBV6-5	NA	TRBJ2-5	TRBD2	CASSWTSGGETQYF	TGTGCCAGCAGCTGGACTAGCGGGGGGGAGACCCAGTACTTC
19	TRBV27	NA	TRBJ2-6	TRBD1	CASSSPGQGNWGGANVLTF	TGTGCCAGCAGCTCGCCGGGACAGGGGAATTGGGGGGGGGCCAACGTCCTGACTTTC
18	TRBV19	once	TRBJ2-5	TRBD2	CASSNGTSGAAYQETQYF	TGTGCCAGTAGTAATGGGACTAGCGGGGCCGCGTACCAAGAGACCCAGTACTTC
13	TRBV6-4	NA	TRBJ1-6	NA	CASSLRSDSPLHF	TGTGCCAGCAGTCTCCGTTCGGATTCACCCCTCCACTTT